The clone carrying this TCR beta chain was picked up one time. The assay was immunoSEQ multiplex PCR, and TCRdb's table has in-frame clones only and misses some. Counted here are 150,000 to 200,000 clones, approximately 94% occurring once; the ten biggest clones make up around 15%. These data are taken from a study of control samples from healthy donors and cancer patients. Germline CDR1 is SEHNR and CDR2 is FQNEAQ (reference sequence). The length of the CDR3 is 15 residues. The V end was cut by 5 bases, the J end by 0 bases, with 13 bases between. The clonotype originates from a man between 60 and 70 years old with colorectal cancer. The sample comprised PBMCs. The chain uses TRBV7-9 and TRBJ1-1; D perhaps matches TRBD1 (5 bases). The CDR3 region is CASSTEGPVNTEAFF. As DNA, the CDR3 is TGTGCCAGCAGCACCGAGGGACCTGTGAACACTGAAGCTTTCTTT.